Presented here are 6 T cell receptor beta chains from one specimen sequenced in a study of T cell repertoires in cytomegalovirus infection. No antigen has been identified for these receptors. TCRdb ran MiXCR on the reads and lists one entry per CDR3 protein. The sample holds approximately 1,000,000 distinct CDR3 sequences, approximately 33% seen once. The sequenced sample was cultured CD8+ T cells from PBMCs, obtained from culture after CMV antigen stimulation. The receptors come from a human donor in good health (CMV status not recorded). Some clones in this sample may be carry-over from other donors' samples.

The chain employs TRBV19 and TRBJ1-5, with 9 bases that match TRBD1. Trimming removed 4 bases from V and 2 bases from J; junction bases left unmatched: 3. The germline V gene has CDR1 LNHDA and CDR2 SQIVND (reference sequence). The CDR3 is 15 residues long. This CDR3 is CASSTTGGGNQPQHF. Here the CDR3 DNA reads TGTGCCAGTAGTACTACAGGGGGCGGCAATCAGCCCCAGCATTTT.

V and J are TRBV15 and TRBJ1-1; no firm D call. V lost 3 bases and J lost 1, with 12 bases in between. Germline lookup yields CDR1 LNHNV and CDR2 YYDKDF (reference sequence). CDR3 length: 15 residues. DNA of the CDR3: TGTGCCACCAGCAGGGGAGCAACAAGGAACACTGAAGCTTTCTTT. Its translation: CATSRGATRNTEAFF.

The rearrangement links TRBV6-8 to TRBJ1-4, with D possibly being TRBD1 (6 bases). Germline V gene lookup returns CDR1 MNHGY and CDR2 SAAAGT. CDR3 size: 15 residues. Trimming took off 3 bases at V and 6 bases at J, with 14 bases between the two ends. The CDR3 is CASSYVTGNDEKLFF. The CDR3 nucleotides read TGTGCCAGCAGTTATGTCACAGGGAACGATGAAAAACTGTTTTTT.

This rearrangement joins TRBV7-9 to TRBJ2-5; 7 positions agree with TRBD1. The CDR3 consists of 17 residues. J gave up 4 bases and V 2 bases, and 13 bases lay outside the gene matches. Germline V gives CDR1 SEHNR, CDR2 FQNEAQ (reference sequence). The CDR3 DNA sequence: TGTGCCAGCAGCTTACCTCCAGACAGGGCGCGAGGAGAGACCCAGTACTTC. This codes for CASSLPPDRARGETQYF. The whole variable domain, remainder taken from reference TRBV7-9 and TRBJ2-5, is DTGVSQNPRHKITKRGQNVTFRCDPISEHNRLYWYRQTLGQGPEFLTYFQNEAQLEKSRLLSDRFSAERPKGSFSTLEIQRTEQGDSAMYLCASSLPPDRARGETQYFGPGTRLLVL.

With respect to this clonotype: A much larger clone differs by one base, so this may be a read error. This chain links TRBV12-3 or TRBV12-4 with TRBJ2-2; no clear D. Trimming stripped 7 bases from V and 2 bases from J, with 14 bases between. CDR3 length: 15 residues. The CDR3 nucleotides are TGTGCCAGCATTAGGGAATTAATAAACACCGGGGAGCTGTTTTTT. It encodes CASIRELINTGELFF.

This chain uses TRBV27 with TRBJ2-2, with 7 bases matching TRBD1. V dropped 4 bases and J dropped 7; count of bases not matched to a gene: 12. This CDR3 has 16 amino acids. Germline loops: CDR1 MNHEY, CDR2 SMNVEV (reference sequence). The CDR3 here is CASSYPSTGLSGELFF. The CDR3 nucleotides read TGTGCCAGCAGTTACCCATCGACAGGGTTGAGCGGGGAGCTGTTTTTT.